This TCR beta chain was documented in a study of graft-versus-host responses after intestinal transplantation (dated by TCRdb to the early 2020s). In the study overall: The transplants that recipients received were multivisceral, liver-intestinal, or isolated intestinal. Every recipient was given anti-thymocyte globulin induction, followed by approximately 3 years of maintenance tacrolimus and steroids. After intestinal transplantation, graft-versus-host and host-versus-graft alloreactive T cell clones in the graft, circulation and bone marrow were tracked using bulk TCR-beta CDR3 sequencing. To identify alloreactive clones, pre-transplant mixed lymphocyte reaction products were sequenced and then compared with unstimulated pre-transplant donor and recipient T cells. The cohort enrolled 20 to 30 intestinal transplant recipients including one retransplant, and a few patients lacking pretransplant specimens were excluded. A peak of at least 4% donor T cells among recipient peripheral blood mononuclear cells was the definition used for donor T cell macrochimerism. Instead of going to the commercial service, samples from a few later patients were sequenced in-house on an Illumina MiSeq and processed with MiXCR. What the study reported, not specific to this receptor: GvH clones were detected in recipient bone marrow, and some appeared earlier in ileal mucosa or blood, consistent with an intestinal mucosal origin. Conclusions were limited by the relatively low number and heterogeneity of intestinal transplant patients. Early after transplant, declines in HvG clones were associated with peak levels of circulating GvH clones. High GvH to HvG T cell clonal ratios were observed in the allografts of patients with donor T cell macrochimerism.

On this clone: Its antigen is currently not known. No base qualities exist here, and no much larger clone lies one base off it.

To prepare the library, the immunoSEQ multiplex PCR assay was applied. For most patients, genomic DNA was isolated using the Qiagen DNeasy Blood and Tissue Kit and was shipped frozen to Adaptive Biotechnologies for TCR sequencing. For most patients, high-throughput TCR-beta CDR3 sequencing of genomic DNA was performed by Adaptive Biotechnologies. The study's processing was this. Adaptive's ImmunoSEQ software supplied the TCR sequencing data for roughly 17 patients, while MiXCR and VDJtools were used to process a few other patients. To correct CD4 versus CD8 sorting errors, sequences present in both subsets at a frequency ratio below 5:1 were removed. CDR3 nucleotide sequences shared between donor and recipient were removed because their origin could not be assigned. At least 2-fold expansion over unstimulated cells and a minimum CFSE-low frequency of 0.002% (template counts) or 0.001% (read counts) were required for clones to be classified as alloreactive. A clone was considered mappable if detected in the sequenced pre-transplant spleen, lymph node, or MLR CFSE-low populations of the donor or recipient. Cumulative frequency of alloreactive clones was calculated as a percentage of all sequences weighted by copy number. TCRdb took this table from immuneACCESS and kept in-frame rearrangements with V and J called. Such tables lack part of the clones; where checked against another copy, unresolved V genes explain under half of the gap, and the rest is unexplained. V and J calls and clone size come straight from that table; D and trimming were deduced from the DNA. The sample records over 100,000 clones, 85% to 95% of which are singletons. The top ten clones comprise approximately 0.11% of the sample.

Reading the label with the study, this specimen's time point is: cells obtained before transplantation from donor or recipient. CD3+CD4+ and CD3+CD8+ populations were FACS-sorted from unstimulated pre-transplant donor and recipient cells taken from spleen or lymph nodes. From the cysteine up to the phenylalanine, the CDR3 has a length of 14 residues. CDR3 DNA only is kept here, 42 bases in frame from base 1. The germline ends are 7 bases apart after V is trimmed by 0 bases and J by 4 bases. CDR1 MNHEY and CDR2 SVGAGI were looked up in the germline V gene. Rearrangement joined TRBV6-5 to TRBJ1-5; there is no confident call for the D gene. The sequence derives from a human donor who received an intestinal transplant. The sample was unstimulated CD4+ T cells sorted from spleen or lymph node cells, taken before intestinal transplant. The base sequence is TGTGCCAGCAGTTACTCGTCCGCGAATCAGCCCCAGCATTTT. The translation is CASSYSSANQPQHF.